These T cell receptor beta chains were read from a single sample in a study of cytomegalovirus exposure and HLA in healthy donors. Sequencing was performed with immunoSEQ multiplex PCR; in TCRdb, only in-frame clones are kept and a portion is missing. The repertoire has about 190,000 clones, less than 85% of them found once; the top ten carry approximately 4.8%. What was sequenced was PBMCs. The receptors come from a man aged 25 to 40 in good health and CMV-seropositive. CDR3s include the opening cysteine and the closing phenylalanine or tryptophan. The D gene is left open where the match is weak. Only part of the rows carry a size: once, few, many, or a class if the clone is expanded.

size: -
J: TRBJ2-3
V: TRBV7-2
D: TRBD2
DNA: TGTGCCAGCAGACTCCTAGCGGTCACAGATACGCAGTATTTT
CDR3: CASRLLAVTDTQYF

size: many
J: TRBJ2-1
V: TRBV6-6
D: TRBD1
DNA: TGTGCCAGCAGCCGAGGACAGGGGCTCGATGAGCAGTTCTTC
CDR3: CASSRGQGLDEQFF

size: -
J: TRBJ2-3
V: TRBV9
D: TRBD1
DNA: TGTGCCAGCAGCCGCTCCGGGACAGGGGGCGCAAGCACAGATACGCAGTATTTT
CDR3: CASSRSGTGGASTDTQYF

size: once
J: TRBJ1-1
V: TRBV7-9
D: -
DNA: TGTGCCAGCAGCCCTGCCCTACAGTCTGAAGCTTTCTTT
CDR3: CASSPALQSEAFF

size: -
J: TRBJ1-4
V: TRBV4-2
D: -
DNA: TGTGCCAGCAGCCAAGATATTTCACAGTTTAATGAAAAACTGTTTTTT
CDR3: CASSQDISQFNEKLFF

size: -
J: TRBJ2-2
V: TRBV4-1
D: TRBD2
DNA: TGCGCCAGCAGCCTCCAGACTAGCGGGAGATCGCCCGGGGAGCTGTTTTTT
CDR3: CASSLQTSGRSPGELFF

size: once
J: TRBJ2-3
V: TRBV27
D: -
DNA: TGTGCCAGCAGTTTAAAGCCGATCACAGATACGCAGTATTTT
CDR3: CASSLKPITDTQYF

size: -
J: TRBJ2-5
V: TRBV13
D: -
DNA: TGTGCCAGCAGCATAATCTCCGGGACGGGAGAAGAGACCCAGTACTTC
CDR3: CASSIISGTGEETQYF

size: -
J: TRBJ1-4
V: TRBV9
D: -
DNA: TGTGCCAGCAGCGAGATCCCGGGTCCTGGGGAAAAACTGTTTTTT
CDR3: CASSEIPGPGEKLFF

size: -
J: TRBJ2-6
V: TRBV6-5
D: -
DNA: TGTGCCAGCACGAGTCCTGGGGCCAACGTCCTGACTTTC
CDR3: CASTSPGANVLTF

size: -
J: TRBJ1-2
V: TRBV6-5
D: TRBD1
DNA: TGTGCCAGCAGTTTTGGACAGGACCCCAACCTCTATGGCTACACCTTC
CDR3: CASSFGQDPNLYGYTF

size: -
J: TRBJ2-1
V: TRBV7-2
D: TRBD2
DNA: TGTGCCAGCAGCTTAGCGCTAACCCTAGCGGGAGGGCCTTCCTACAATGAGCAGTTCTTC
CDR3: CASSLALTLAGGPSYNEQFF

size: few
J: TRBJ2-7
V: TRBV7-3
D: -
DNA: TGTGCCAGCAGCCCCGGGGGATCCGGTTCCTACGAGCAGTACTTC
CDR3: CASSPGGSGSYEQYF

size: -
J: TRBJ1-5
V: TRBV5-1
D: TRBD1
DNA: TGCGCCAGCAGCGTTGGACAGGGGGGGAATCAGCCCCAGCATTTT
CDR3: CASSVGQGGNQPQHF

size: -
J: TRBJ1-3
V: TRBV7-9
D: -
DNA: TGTGCCAGCAGTCCATCTGGAAACACCATATATTTT
CDR3: CASSPSGNTIYF

size: -
J: TRBJ1-5
V: TRBV28
D: -
DNA: TGTGCCAGCAGTTTAACCAGGAACCAGCATTTT
CDR3: CASSLTRNQHF

size: -
J: TRBJ2-3
V: TRBV7-9
D: TRBD1
DNA: TGTGCCAGCAGCTTAGCCGGGACAGGGACAGATACGCAGTATTTT
CDR3: CASSLAGTGTDTQYF

size: -
J: TRBJ1-4
V: TRBV29-1
D: -
DNA: TGCAGCGTTGAAGAGATAGGAGGGCCGACTAATGAAAAACTGTTTTTT
CDR3: CSVEEIGGPTNEKLFF

size: once
J: TRBJ1-2
V: TRBV9
D: TRBD1
DNA: TGTGCCAGCAGCGTAGGGCAGGGGGACAATGGCTACACCTTC
CDR3: CASSVGQGDNGYTF

size: -
J: TRBJ2-7
V: TRBV6-6
D: TRBD2
DNA: TGTGCCAGCAGCCGGACTAGCGGGACTTACGAGCAGTACTTC
CDR3: CASSRTSGTYEQYF

size: -
J: TRBJ1-1
V: TRBV4-3
D: -
DNA: TGCGCCAGCAGCCAGGGGGCGGATGAAGCTTTCTTT
CDR3: CASSQGADEAFF

size: -
J: TRBJ2-3
V: TRBV5-6
D: TRBD1
DNA: TGTGCCAGCAGCTATCGACAGGGGGGAACAGATACGCAGTATTTT
CDR3: CASSYRQGGTDTQYF